This T cell receptor (beta chain) was documented in a study of shared clonotypes between healthy human individuals (dated by TCRdb to about 2020). With regard to the full study: Three men and two women, aged 18 to 49 years, made up the cohort. Per donor, three plates each were used for CD4 naive and CD4 memory, two for CD8 naive, and one for CD8 memory. The study deeply sequenced blood TCR repertoires of 5 or 6 healthy adults to estimate repertoire size and the extent of clonotype sharing between individuals. To increase sequencing depth and limit assay-specific biases, different laboratories used diverse techniques to prepare libraries and sequence TCR repertoires. Leukapheresis yielded between about 0.85 and 10 billion PBMCs per donor.

TCR CDR3 regions were amplified from genomic DNA by multiplex PCR using the deep immunoSEQ assay. Genomic DNA extracted from each cell subset was distributed evenly over all wells of several immunoSEQ 96-well plates, and each plate served as one replicate. Each replicate PCR for sorted subsets received around 210 ng genomic DNA, equal to around 32,000 T cell genomes. The purified libraries were quantified using a Qubit 3.0 fluorometer, sized with a Bioanalyzer 2100, and then quantified again using the KAPA Library Quantification kit. Every immunoSEQ 96-well plate was sequenced on a separate single-read 150-cycle Illumina NextSeq 550 flow cell. The authors' pipeline ran thus. The immunoSEQ output contained only junctional sequences without quality scores, so filtering could not match that applied to full-length reads. To assign V/J genes and CDR3, sequences were annotated against IMGT germline references using PyIR, a Python wrapper for IgBLAST v1.9. Reads were filtered out if the reads had weak V/J assignments (E-value above 1e-6), no CDR3, stop codons, out-of-frame junctions, or ambiguous translated residues. V3J clonotypes were defined as sequences sharing an identical inferred V gene, J gene, and CDR3 amino acid sequence. Percentage overlap between repertoires was calculated by dividing the number of shared unique clonotypes by the size of the smaller repertoire. RTK rarefaction, the Chao1 estimator, and Recon v2.1 estimates of unobserved clonotypes were used to assess repertoire richness. OLGA was used to compute generation probabilities for all TCRbeta clonotypes that the gDNA method yielded from four donors. The table was pulled from immuneACCESS by TCRdb, which kept in-frame rearrangements only. Such tables lose some clones; where checked, under half of the loss comes from unresolved V genes, and the rest has no known cause. The D gene and trimming were derived from the DNA, and the V and J assignments and clone size from that table. Across this sample there are about 1 million clones, with roughly 80% seen only once. Approximately 1.5% of the sample lies in the top ten.

The CDR3 starts with the cysteine, ends with the phenylalanine, and has 15 residues. Of all the DNA, just the CDR3 is kept, 45 bases in frame from base 1. From V the trimming removes 4 bases and from J it removes 3 bases, while the gene matches leave 9 bases of the junction unaccounted for. Based on the germline V gene, the CDR1 and CDR2 sequences are SGHTA and FQGNSA. This clone has a single count. No antigen is known for it. No per-base quality is available; no much larger clone lies one base away. Broader findings and caveats from the paper: The small number of donors limited the genetic and exposure-history diversity represented. Even with the large sequencing depth, rarefaction of the sorted-subset datasets indicated that sequencing was incomplete. Larger estimated clonotype richness was generally found for naive subsets than for memory subsets. Across a few donors, approximately 5% of naive CD4, roughly 3.4% of naive CD8, under 2.5% of memory CD4, and approximately 0.4% of memory CD8 clonotypes were shared. Clonotypes shared by all four sorted-subset donors showed higher generation probabilities than non-shared clonotypes. Pairwise subsampling led to the expectation that sequencing depth would affect the degree of clonotype sharing among donors. Only blood was sampled, and tissue TCR repertoires likely differ from those in blood.

The donors were healthy, HIV-negative adults with no recently reported acute infections or vaccinations. Every donor was a Caucasian adult living in Nashville, Tennessee, USA. CD4+ T cells were enriched by magnetic negative selection, after which naive cells were positively selected on CD45RA and the negative fraction was taken as the memory subset. Blood was obtained by leukapheresis, after which PBMCs were separated by Ficoll-Histopaque density gradient centrifugation and cryopreserved in liquid nitrogen vapor phase. Analytical flow cytometry was used to check the purity and quantity of every magnetically sorted T cell population. Each sorted fraction had its genomic DNA isolated and then quantified by UV absorbance on a Nanodrop 2000c.

The sample taken for sequencing was memory CD4+ T cells sorted from blood. In the paper's terms, the cell subset or site label means: CD45RA-negative fraction. This receptor was obtained from a man between 18 and 35 years old in good health. The chain joins TRBV7-2 to TRBJ2-7, with 7 middle bases fitting TRBD1. The encoded CDR3 is CASSSGTEPFYEQYF. The DNA sequence is given as TGTGCCAGCAGCTCTGGGACAGAACCTTTCTACGAGCAGTACTTC.